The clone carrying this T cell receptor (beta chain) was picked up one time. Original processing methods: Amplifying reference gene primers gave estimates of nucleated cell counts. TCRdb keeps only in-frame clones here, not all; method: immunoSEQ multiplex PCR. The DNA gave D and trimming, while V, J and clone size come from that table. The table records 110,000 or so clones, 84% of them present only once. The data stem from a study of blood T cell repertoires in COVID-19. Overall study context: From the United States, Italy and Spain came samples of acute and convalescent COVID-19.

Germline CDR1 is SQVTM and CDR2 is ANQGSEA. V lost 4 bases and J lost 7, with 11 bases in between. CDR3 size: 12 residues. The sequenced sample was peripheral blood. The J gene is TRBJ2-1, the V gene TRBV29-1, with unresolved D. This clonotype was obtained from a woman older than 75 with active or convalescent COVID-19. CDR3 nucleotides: TGCAGCGTTGTGGTGGCTTCTAATGAGCAGTTCTTC. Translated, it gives CSVVVASNEQFF.